This note documents a single T cell receptor beta chain sequence. This sample is part of a study of blood T cell repertoires in COVID-19. At the level of the study: In each case, the material was cDNA or gDNA derived from T cells, B-cell-depleted T cells, or PBMCs.

In the original workflow: How many nucleated cells were present was estimated from reference gene primer amplification. Sequenced by immunoSEQ multiplex PCR; TCRdb stores in-frame clones only, minus some. The D gene and trimming were derived from the DNA, and the V and J assignments and clone size from that table. The sample has about 46,000 clones; around 87% are singletons. This TCR was sampled from a human donor in a cohort sampled during active COVID-19. Material: peripheral blood.

CDR3: CASSLAQGPIQFF. CDR3 DNA sequence: TGTGCCAGCAGCTTAGCTCAGGGCCCCATCCAGTTCTTC. The chain recombines TRBV11-2 with TRBJ2-1, with D possibly being TRBD1 (5 bases). With 1 base removed from V and 13 bases from J, the gap between germline ends came to 14 bases. Germline CDR1 reads SGHAT; CDR2 reads FQNNGV. The CDR3 totals 13 residues.